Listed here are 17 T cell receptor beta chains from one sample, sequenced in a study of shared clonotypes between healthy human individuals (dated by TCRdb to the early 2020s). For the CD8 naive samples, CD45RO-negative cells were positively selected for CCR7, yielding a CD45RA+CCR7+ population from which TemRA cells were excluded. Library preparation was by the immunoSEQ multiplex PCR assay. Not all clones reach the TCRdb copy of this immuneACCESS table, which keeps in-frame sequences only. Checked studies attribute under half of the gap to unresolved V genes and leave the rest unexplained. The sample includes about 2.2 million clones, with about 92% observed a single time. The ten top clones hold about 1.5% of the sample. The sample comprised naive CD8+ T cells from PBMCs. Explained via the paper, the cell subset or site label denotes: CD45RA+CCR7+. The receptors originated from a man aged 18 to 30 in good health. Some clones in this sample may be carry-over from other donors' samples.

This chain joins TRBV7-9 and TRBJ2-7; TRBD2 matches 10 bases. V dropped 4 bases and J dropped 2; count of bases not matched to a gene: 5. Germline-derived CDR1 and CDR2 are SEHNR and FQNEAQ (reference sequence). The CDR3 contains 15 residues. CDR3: CASSSPSGGPYEQYF. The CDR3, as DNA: TGTGCCAGCAGCTCACCTAGCGGGGGACCCTACGAGCAGTACTTC. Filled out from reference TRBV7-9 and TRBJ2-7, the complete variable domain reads DTGVSQNPRHKITKRGQNVTFRCDPISEHNRLYWYRQTLGQGPEFLTYFQNEAQLEKSRLLSDRFSAERPKGSFSTLEIQRTEQGDSAMYLCASSSPSGGPYEQYFGPGTRLTVT.

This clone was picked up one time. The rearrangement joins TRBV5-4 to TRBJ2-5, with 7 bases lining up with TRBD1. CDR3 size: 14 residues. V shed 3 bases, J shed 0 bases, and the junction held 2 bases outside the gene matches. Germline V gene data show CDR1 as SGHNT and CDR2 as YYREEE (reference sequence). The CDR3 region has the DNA TGTGCCAGCAGCTACAGGGGATACCAAGAGACCCAGTACTTC. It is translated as CASSYRGYQETQYF.

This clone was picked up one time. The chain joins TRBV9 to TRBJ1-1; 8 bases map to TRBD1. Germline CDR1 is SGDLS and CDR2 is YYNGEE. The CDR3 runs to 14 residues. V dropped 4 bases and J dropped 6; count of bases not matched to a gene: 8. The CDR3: CASSSRQGRAEAFF. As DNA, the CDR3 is TGTGCCAGCAGCTCAAGACAGGGGAGAGCTGAAGCTTTCTTT. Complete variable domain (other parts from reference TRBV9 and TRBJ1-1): DSGVTQTPKHLITATGQRVTLRCSPRSGDLSVYWYQQSLDQGLQFLIQYYNGEERAKGNILERFSAQQFPDLHSELNLSSLELGDSALYFCASSSRQGRAEAFFGQGTRLTVV.

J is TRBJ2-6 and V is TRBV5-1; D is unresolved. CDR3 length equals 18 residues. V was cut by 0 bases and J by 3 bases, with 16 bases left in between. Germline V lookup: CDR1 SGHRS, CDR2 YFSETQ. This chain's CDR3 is CASSLDSRPSVGANVLTF. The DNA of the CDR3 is TGCGCCAGCAGCTTGGACTCGAGGCCCTCGGTTGGGGCCAACGTCCTGACTTTC. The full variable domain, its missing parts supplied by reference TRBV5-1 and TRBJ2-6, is KAGVTQTPRYLIKTRGQQVTLSCSPISGHRSVSWYQQTPGQGLQFLFEYFSETQRNKGNFPGRFSGRQFSNSRSEMNVSTLELGDSALYLCASSLDSRPSVGANVLTFGAGSRLTVL.

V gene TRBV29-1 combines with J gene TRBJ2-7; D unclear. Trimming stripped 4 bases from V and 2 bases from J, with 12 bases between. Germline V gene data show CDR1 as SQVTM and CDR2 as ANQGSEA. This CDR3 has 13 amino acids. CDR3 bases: TGCAGCGTTGCGGGCCGGTTCCCCTACGAGCAGTACTTC. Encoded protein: CSVAGRFPYEQYF.

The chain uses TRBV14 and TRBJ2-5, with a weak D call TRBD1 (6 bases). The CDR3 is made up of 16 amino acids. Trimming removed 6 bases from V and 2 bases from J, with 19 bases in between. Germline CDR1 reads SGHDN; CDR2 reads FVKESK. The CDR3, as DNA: TGTGCCAGCAGTCTCTCAGACCCTGGACAGCAAGAGACCCAGTACTTC. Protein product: CASSLSDPGQQETQYF.

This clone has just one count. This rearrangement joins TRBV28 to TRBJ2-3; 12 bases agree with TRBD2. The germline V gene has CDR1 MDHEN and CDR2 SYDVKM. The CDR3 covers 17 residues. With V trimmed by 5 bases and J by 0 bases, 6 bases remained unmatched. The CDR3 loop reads CASSPNGLAGSTDTQYF. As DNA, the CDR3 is TGTGCCAGCAGTCCTAACGGACTAGCGGGAAGCACAGATACGCAGTATTTT.

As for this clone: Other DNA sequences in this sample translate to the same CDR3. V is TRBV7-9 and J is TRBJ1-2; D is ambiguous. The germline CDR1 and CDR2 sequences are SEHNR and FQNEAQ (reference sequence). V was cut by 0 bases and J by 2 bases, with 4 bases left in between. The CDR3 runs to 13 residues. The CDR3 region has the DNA TGTGCCAGCAGCTTAGCGAGGAACTATGGCTACACCTTC. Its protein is CASSLARNYGYTF. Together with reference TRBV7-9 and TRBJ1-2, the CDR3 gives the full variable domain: DTGVSQNPRHKITKRGQNVTFRCDPISEHNRLYWYRQTLGQGPEFLTYFQNEAQLEKSRLLSDRFSAERPKGSFSTLEIQRTEQGDSAMYLCASSLARNYGYTFGSGTRLTVV.

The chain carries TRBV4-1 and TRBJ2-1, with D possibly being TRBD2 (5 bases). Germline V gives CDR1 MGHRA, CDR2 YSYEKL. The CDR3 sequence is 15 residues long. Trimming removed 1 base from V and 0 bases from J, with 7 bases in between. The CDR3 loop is CASSQGTFSYNEQFF. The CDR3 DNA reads TGCGCCAGCAGCCAAGGGACTTTCTCCTACAATGAGCAGTTCTTC.

CDR3 protein: CASSPTYPTNTGELFF. The CDR3 coding sequence is TGCGCCAGCAGCCCGACGTACCCTACGAACACCGGGGAGCTGTTTTTT. The rearrangement links TRBV4-1 to TRBJ2-2; no reliable D call. Germline V gives CDR1 MGHRA, CDR2 YSYEKL. V lost 4 bases and J 0 bases, leaving 12 bases between the germline ends. The length of the CDR3 is 16 residues.

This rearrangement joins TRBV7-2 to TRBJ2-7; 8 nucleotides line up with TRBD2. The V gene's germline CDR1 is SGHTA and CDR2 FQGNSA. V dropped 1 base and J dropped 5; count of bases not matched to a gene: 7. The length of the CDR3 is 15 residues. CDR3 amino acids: CASSLGGTRDDEQYF. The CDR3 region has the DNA TGTGCCAGCAGCTTAGGAGGGACTAGGGACGACGAGCAGTACTTC.

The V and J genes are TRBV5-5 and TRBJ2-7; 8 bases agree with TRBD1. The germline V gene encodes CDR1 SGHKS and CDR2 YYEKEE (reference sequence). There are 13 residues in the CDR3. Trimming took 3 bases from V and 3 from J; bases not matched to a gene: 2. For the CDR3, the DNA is TGTGCCAGCAGCTACGGGACAGGCTACGAGCAGTACTTC. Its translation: CASSYGTGYEQYF.

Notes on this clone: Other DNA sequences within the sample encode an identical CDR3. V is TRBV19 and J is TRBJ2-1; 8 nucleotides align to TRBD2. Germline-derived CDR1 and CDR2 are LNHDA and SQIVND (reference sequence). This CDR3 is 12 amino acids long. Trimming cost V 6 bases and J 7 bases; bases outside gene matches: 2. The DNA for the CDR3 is TGTGCCAGTAGGGGCGGGAGGAATGAGCAGTTCTTC. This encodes CASRGGRNEQFF.

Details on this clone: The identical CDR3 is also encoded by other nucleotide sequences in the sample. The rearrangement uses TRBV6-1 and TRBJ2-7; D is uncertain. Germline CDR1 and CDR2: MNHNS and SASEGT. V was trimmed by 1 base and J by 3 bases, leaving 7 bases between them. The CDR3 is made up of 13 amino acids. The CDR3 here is CASSEGRFYEQYF. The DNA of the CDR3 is TGTGCCAGCAGTGAAGGCAGATTCTACGAGCAGTACTTC.

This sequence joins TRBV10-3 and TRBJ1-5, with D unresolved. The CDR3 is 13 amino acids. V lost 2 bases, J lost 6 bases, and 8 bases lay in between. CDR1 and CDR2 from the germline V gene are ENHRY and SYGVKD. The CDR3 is CAISEPKAQPQHF. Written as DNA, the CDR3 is TGTGCCATCAGTGAGCCGAAGGCTCAGCCCCAGCATTTT.

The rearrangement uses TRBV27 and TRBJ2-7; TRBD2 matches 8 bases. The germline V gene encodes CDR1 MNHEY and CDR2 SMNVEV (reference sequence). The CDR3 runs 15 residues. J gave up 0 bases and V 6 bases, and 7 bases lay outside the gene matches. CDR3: CASSPSSGPSYEQYF. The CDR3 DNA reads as TGTGCCAGCAGCCCGTCTAGCGGGCCCTCCTACGAGCAGTACTTC.

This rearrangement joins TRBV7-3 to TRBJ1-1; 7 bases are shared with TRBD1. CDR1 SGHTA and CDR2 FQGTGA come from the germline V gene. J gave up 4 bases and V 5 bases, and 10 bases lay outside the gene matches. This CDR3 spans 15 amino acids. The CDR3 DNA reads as TGTGCCAGCAGCCTACGACAGGGAGGGAGCACTGAAGCTTTCTTT. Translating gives CASSLRQGGSTEAFF.